The clone carrying this TCR beta chain occurred a few times. Antigen: not known. The data stem from a study of response to subunit inactivated influenza vaccine. Study results and limitations: There was a suggestion from the authors that each seasonal influenza vaccination recruits few new T cells.

CDR1 is LGHNA, CDR2 YSLEER, per germline. V shed 8 bases, J shed 4 bases, and the junction held 8 bases outside the gene matches. CDR3 length: 14 amino acids. TCRdb fed the RT-PCR reads into MiXCR, producing one record per CDR3 protein. The table records 630,000 or so distinct CDR3 sequences, approximately 14% of them present only once. The TCR comes from a man aged 50-59 years who received an inactivated influenza vaccine. The sample consisted of PBMCs from blood, taken roughly 12 days after vaccination. The chain carries TRBV4-3 and TRBJ2-1; the match to TRBD2 covers 7 bases. Written as DNA, the CDR3 is TGCGCCAGCGGAAGTTGGGGGGGGTACAATGAGCAGTTCTTC. As protein: CASGSWGGYNEQFF.